This entry lists 27 T cell receptor beta chains sequenced from one sample in a study of cytomegalovirus exposure and HLA in healthy donors. Assay: immunoSEQ multiplex PCR; the TCRdb copy retains only in-frame clones and omits some. The table lists approximately 110,000 clones, about 94% of them singletons. Sequenced input: PBMCs. The receptors were sampled from a woman aged 18-29 years in good health and CMV-seronegative.

The chain joins TRBV7-9 to TRBJ1-4; the match to TRBD1 covers 7 bases. This CDR3 contains 15 residues. The germline gives CDR1 SEHNR, CDR2 FQNEAQ (reference sequence). Unmatched junction bases numbered 7, after V lost 5 bases and J lost 4 bases. The CDR3 coding sequence is TGTGCCAGCAGCCTGGGGACAGCCATTAATGAAAAACTGTTTTTT. Protein: CASSLGTAINEKLFF.

The V gene is TRBV18, the J gene TRBJ1-4; TRBD1 is a possible D gene (5 bases). Deletions cut 6 bases from V and 0 bases from J, with 8 bases between. The length of the CDR3 is 14 residues. Germline-derived CDR1 and CDR2 are KGHSH and LQKENI. Here the CDR3 reads CASSAGTTNEKLFF. The CDR3 DNA reads TGTGCCAGCTCGGCAGGGACAACTAATGAAAAACTGTTTTTT.

The chain has TRBV6-4 and TRBJ2-3; 8 bases align to TRBD2. V lost 5 bases and J lost 0; bases outside the gene matches: 1. CDR1 is MRHNA, CDR2 SNTAGT, per germline. This CDR3 region has 14 residues. CDR3 protein: CASSSGRSTDTQYF. The CDR3 bases are TGTGCCAGCAGTAGCGGGAGAAGCACAGATACGCAGTATTTT.

The gene calls are TRBV2 and TRBJ2-3; 7 bases match TRBD2. V shed 6 bases and J 3 bases; nucleotides not matched to a gene: 15. The CDR3 totals 17 residues. CDR1 SNHLY and CDR2 FYNNEI come from the germline V gene. CDR3 amino acids: CASRVGASGGPTDTQYF. As DNA, the CDR3 is TGTGCCAGCAGGGTAGGGGCTAGCGGCGGACCAACAGATACGCAGTATTTT.

This chain uses TRBV27 with TRBJ2-7, with D tentatively TRBD2 (5 bases). Germline CDR1 MNHEY, CDR2 SMNVEV (reference sequence). This CDR3 is built from 14 residues. V gave up 3 bases and J gave up 3 bases, with 12 bases separating them. The CDR3 protein is CASSLDSLLYEQYF. CDR3 DNA sequence: TGTGCCAGCAGTTTGGACTCACTACTCTACGAGCAGTACTTC.

This sequence joins TRBV7-6 and TRBJ1-4; a weak D match, TRBD1 (5 bases). Germline V gene data show CDR1 as SGHVS and CDR2 as FNYEAQ. V lost 1 base, J lost 8 bases, and 11 bases lay in between. The CDR3 runs to 14 residues. CDR3 protein: CASSLGQGSEKLFF. The CDR3 DNA reads as TGTGCCAGCAGCTTAGGGCAGGGTAGCGAAAAACTGTTTTTT.

The rearrangement links TRBV27 to TRBJ1-1; 8 positions agree with TRBD1. This CDR3 has 15 amino acids. Germline CDR1 and CDR2: MNHEY and SMNVEV (reference sequence). V lost 2 bases, J lost 5 bases, and 7 bases stayed unmatched. CDR3 nucleotide sequence: TGTGCCAGCAGTTTACGGCGGGACAGGTTGACTGAAGCTTTCTTT. Its translation: CASSLRRDRLTEAFF.

This clone showed up just a few times. The chain joins TRBV9 to TRBJ1-1; D is undetermined. Germline loops: CDR1 SGDLS, CDR2 YYNGEE. Trimming shortened V by 2 bases and J by 1 base, and 9 bases separated the two germline ends. The CDR3 runs to 14 residues. The CDR3 sequence is CASSVGLANTEAFF. CDR3 in DNA: TGTGCCAGCAGCGTTGGGTTAGCGAACACTGAAGCTTTCTTT.

This chain joins TRBV7-9 and TRBJ2-7; 8 bases are a match to TRBD2. With V trimmed by 6 bases and J by 6 bases, 13 bases remained unmatched. The CDR3 spans 15 residues. The germline CDR1 and CDR2 sequences are SEHNR and FQNEAQ (reference sequence). The CDR3 coding sequence is TGTGCCAGCAGTCCCGGCGGGGGGCCCTATGGCGAGCAGTACTTC. Its translation: CASSPGGGPYGEQYF.

This sequence joins TRBV28 and TRBJ1-2; D gene uncertain. The CDR3 is 12 residues long. Germline V CDR1 and CDR2: MDHEN, SYDVKM. Trimming left V 6 bases short and J 7 bases short, with 12 bases between. This CDR3 reads CASSPLHRGYTF. The CDR3 coding sequence is TGTGCCAGCAGCCCATTACACCGTGGCTACACCTTC.

The rearrangement uses TRBV7-9 and TRBJ2-7; tentative D call: TRBD1 (5 bases). Trimming shortened V by 5 bases and J by 4 bases, and 15 bases separated the two germline ends. The CDR3 runs 14 residues. Germline values: CDR1 SEHNR, CDR2 FQNEAQ (reference sequence). The DNA for the CDR3 is TGTGCCAGCAGCCCTCAACAGGAAGGTTACGAGCAGTACTTC. Protein product: CASSPQQEGYEQYF. Full variable domain (outside the CDR3, taken from reference TRBV7-9 and TRBJ2-7): DTGVSQNPRHKITKRGQNVTFRCDPISEHNRLYWYRQTLGQGPEFLTYFQNEAQLEKSRLLSDRFSAERPKGSFSTLEIQRTEQGDSAMYLCASSPQQEGYEQYFGPGTRLTVT.

The chain couples TRBV29-1 to TRBJ2-1; TRBD2 is a possible D gene (6 bases). Trimming removed 7 bases from V and 3 bases from J, with 13 bases in between. The CDR3 extends over 13 amino acids. Germline assignment: CDR1 SQVTM and CDR2 ANQGSEA. The DNA of the CDR3 is TGCAGCGGGGGACTCCCGAGCTACAATGAGCAGTTCTTC. This sequence encodes CSGGLPSYNEQFF.

The chain joins TRBV2 to TRBJ1-1; TRBD1 agrees at 9 bases. Trimming cost V 5 bases and J 4 bases; bases outside gene matches: 8. The CDR3 is 15 residues long. Germline V gene data show CDR1 as SNHLY and CDR2 as FYNNEI. The DNA of the CDR3 is TGTGCCAGCAGTTCAACAGGGGGCGAAGGCACTGAAGCTTTCTTT. Translated: CASSSTGGEGTEAFF.

This chain joins TRBV27 and TRBJ2-1; maybe TRBD2 (5 bases). The CDR3 has 13 residues. The germline V gene has CDR1 MNHEY and CDR2 SMNVEV (reference sequence). Trimming removed 7 bases at V and 7 bases at J, with 14 bases between. CDR3 DNA sequence: TGTGCCAGCACCCCCGGTGGGGAGAATGAGCAGTTCTTC. This codes for CASTPGGENEQFF.

This chain joins TRBV2 and TRBJ1-2, with 9 bases lining up with TRBD1. The CDR3 has 17 residues. Germline V CDR1 and CDR2: SNHLY, FYNNEI. V lost 6 bases, J lost 7 bases, and 18 bases stayed unmatched. The CDR3 reads CASSLQGARVATGGYTF. DNA for the CDR3: TGTGCCAGCAGCCTACAGGGGGCGCGGGTCGCGACTGGTGGCTACACCTTC.

This chain connects TRBV5-4 to TRBJ1-1; 7 bases map to TRBD1. V trimming: 1 base; J trimming: 3 bases; junction bases outside the gene matches: 3. Per the germline V gene, CDR1 is SGHNT and CDR2 is YYREEE (reference sequence). This CDR3 has 14 amino acids. The CDR3 is CASSLTGAHTEAFF. CDR3 DNA sequence: TGTGCCAGCAGCTTGACAGGGGCCCACACTGAAGCTTTCTTT.

This chain joins TRBV5-1 and TRBJ1-2; TRBD1 agrees at 7 bases. The trim removed 0 bases at V and 2 bases at J, leaving 4 bases unmatched. Germline CDR1 is SGHRS and CDR2 is YFSETQ. This CDR3 has 15 residues. The CDR3 region is CASSLGGTANYGYTF. CDR3 coding DNA: TGCGCCAGCAGCTTGGGAGGGACAGCAAACTATGGCTACACCTTC.

The chain uses TRBV4-1 and TRBJ1-5; 8 positions agree with TRBD1. V was pared by 3 bases and J by 7 bases, with 14 bases of the junction left unmatched. Germline values: CDR1 MGHRA, CDR2 YSYEKL. The CDR3 spans 17 residues. The CDR3 sequence: CASSQAPSGQVDQPQHF. The DNA of the CDR3 is TGCGCCAGCAGCCAGGCCCCGTCGGGACAGGTGGACCAGCCCCAGCATTTT.

The chain carries TRBV29-1 and TRBJ1-1; a possible D gene is TRBD1 (5 bases). The CDR3 length is 14 residues. CDR1 and CDR2 (germline): SQVTM, ANQGSEA. CDR3 loop: CTAGDGAPNTEAFF. In DNA form, the CDR3 reads TGCACTGCGGGGGACGGGGCGCCGAACACTGAAGCTTTCTTT.

The rearrangement uses TRBV5-6 and TRBJ2-3; TRBD2 is a possible D gene (5 bases). The CDR3 length is 15 residues. Germline lookup yields CDR1 SGHDT and CDR2 YYEEEE. With 1 base removed from V and 2 bases from J, the gap between germline ends came to 11 bases. The CDR3 reads CASSLTSFITDTQYF. The CDR3 nucleotides are TGTGCCAGCAGCTTGACTAGTTTCATCACAGATACGCAGTATTTT.

The CDR3 loop reads CASTKVLGSGRRIAYEQYF. CDR3 DNA sequence: TGTGCCAGCACGAAAGTTCTGGGTAGCGGGAGAAGAATAGCTTACGAGCAGTACTTC. V usage is TRBV27 and J usage is TRBJ2-7; 9 positions match TRBD2. CDR1 is MNHEY and CDR2 is SMNVEV in the germline V gene (reference sequence). CDR3 length: 19 amino acids. V gave up 7 bases and J gave up 4 bases; unmatched junction bases: 23.

V is TRBV2 and J is TRBJ1-4; D not resolved. Trimming cost V 8 bases and J 11 bases, with 12 bases left between them. CDR3 length: 11 amino acids. Germline V gene data show CDR1 as SNHLY and CDR2 as FYNNEI. CDR3 nucleotide sequence: TGTGCCAGCCGAGAAGTTCTTAAACTGTTTTTT. It codes for CASREVLKLFF.

The V gene is TRBV10-3, the J gene TRBJ2-7; 8 bases are shared with TRBD1. In germline, CDR1 is ENHRY, CDR2 SYGVKD. V trimming: 5 bases; J trimming: 0 bases; junction bases outside the gene matches: 6. The CDR3 is 15 amino acids. Here the CDR3 reads CAISLQGVSSYEQYF. CDR3 DNA: TGTGCCATCAGTTTACAGGGGGTATCCTCCTACGAGCAGTACTTC.

J is TRBJ1-2 and V is TRBV11-2; D gene unclear. Trimming removed 2 bases at V and 3 bases at J, with 7 bases between. This CDR3 has 13 amino acids. CDR1 and CDR2 (germline): SGHAT, FQNNGV. Here the CDR3 DNA reads TGTGCCAGCAGCTTAAGGCAGGACTATGGCTACACCTTC. The encoded protein is CASSLRQDYGYTF.

The rearrangement uses TRBV6-1 and TRBJ1-5; tentative D call: TRBD1 (6 bases). The V gene lost 8 bases and the J gene lost 5 bases, with 16 bases spanning the gap. Germline CDR1 and CDR2: MNHNS and SASEGT. The length of the CDR3 is 14 residues. The CDR3 loop is CASSGTGTDQPQHF. The CDR3 nucleotides read TGTGCCAGCTCGGGAACAGGGACCGATCAGCCCCAGCATTTT.

The chain recombines TRBV18 with TRBJ2-7; D is uncertain. The CDR3 is 15 amino acids. Trimming cost V 5 bases and J 3 bases, with 17 bases left between them. Germline-derived CDR1 and CDR2 are KGHSH and LQKENI. The CDR3 protein is CASSAGTDISYEQYF. For the CDR3, the DNA is TGTGCCAGCTCAGCCGGCACAGATATTAGCTACGAGCAGTACTTC.

V gene TRBV28 combines with J gene TRBJ2-1, with D possibly being TRBD2 (6 bases). The CDR3 consists of 18 residues. Germline V gives CDR1 MDHEN, CDR2 SYDVKM. V was cut by 4 bases and J by 7 bases, with 26 bases left in between. The CDR3 region has the DNA TGTGCCAGCAGTTCTCCCGGGGTGGGGGGAGAAAGGAGAAATGAGCAGTTCTTC. It specifies CASSSPGVGGERRNEQFF.